This entry features one TCR beta chain sequence. The antigen remains undetermined. The CDR3 extends over 16 amino acids. With 1 base removed from V and 10 bases from J, the gap between germline ends came to 17 bases. Germline CDR1 and CDR2: SGHDN and FVKESK. This specimen belongs to a study of graft-versus-host responses after intestinal transplantation. Study-wide background: All recipients were given anti-thymocyte globulin induction, and tacrolimus and steroids were then administered for roughly three years.

The assay was immunoSEQ multiplex PCR, and TCRdb's table has in-frame clones only and misses some. The sample lists 85,000 to 130,000 clones; roughly 84% were seen once. Study results and limitations: Early post-transplant HvG declines showed an association with peak circulating GvH clone levels.

Sample: unstimulated CD4+ T cells sorted from spleen or lymph node cells, taken before intestinal transplant. The rearrangement uses TRBV14 and TRBJ1-6, with D tentatively TRBD1 (5 bases). The source of this sequence is a human donor who received an intestinal transplant. CDR3 amino acids: CASSQVGRVVDSPLHF. The DNA for the CDR3 is TGTGCCAGCAGCCAAGTGGGCAGGGTTGTGGACTCACCCCTCCACTTT.